The entry that follows covers one TCR beta chain sequence. Only in-frame clones appear in the TCRdb table, and some are missing; sequencing was by immunoSEQ multiplex PCR. Counted here are more than 35,000 clones, 91% occurring once; the ten biggest clones make up 7.5% to 9%. Germline V CDR1 and CDR2: SNHLY, FYNNEI. This CDR3 comprises 13 residues. Trimming took off 7 bases at V and 6 bases at J, with 15 bases between the two ends. These data come from a study of T cell changes during pregnancy in multiple sclerosis. The rearrangement joins TRBV2 to TRBJ1-2, with D perhaps TRBD1 (5 bases). Sequences were derived from CD8+ T cells from peripheral blood mononuclear cells, sampled after pregnancy. The clonotype comes from a female donor with multiple sclerosis, enrolled in a pregnancy study. DNA for the CDR3: TGTGCCAGCACCGGAGGAGGGGCTCATGGCTACACCTTC. It translates to CASTGGGAHGYTF.